The T cell receptor beta chain described here comes from a study of blood T cell repertoires in COVID-19. Overall study: Sample material is recorded as cDNA or gDNA derived from T cells, B-cell-depleted T cells, or PBMCs.

Measured with immunoSEQ multiplex PCR; TCRdb has only the in-frame clones, and not every one. Of around 200,000 clones detected, around 86% appear once; the ten largest clones hold approximately 6.1%. With 0 bases removed from V and 7 bases from J, the gap between germline ends came to 13 bases. This CDR3 region has 15 residues. CDR1 is MNHEY, CDR2 SVGAGI, per germline. This sequence originates from a man aged 80 or over with acute or convalescent COVID-19. The V and J genes are TRBV6-5 and TRBJ1-5; no definite D call. What was sequenced was peripheral blood. The CDR3 protein is CASSYSWVARQPQHF. In DNA form, the CDR3 reads TGTGCCAGCAGTTACTCATGGGTAGCAAGGCAGCCCCAGCATTTT.